Listed below are T cell receptor beta chains from one sample, sequenced in a study of cytomegalovirus exposure and HLA in healthy donors. TCRdb's copy holds only in-frame clones and misses some; the assay was immunoSEQ multiplex PCR. This table has roughly 250,000 clones, approximately 86% appearing once. Source material: PBMCs. The receptor set was obtained from a woman in her thirties in good health and CMV-seropositive. CDR3s include the opening cysteine and the closing phenylalanine or tryptophan. Fields, in order: CDR3 protein, J gene, V gene.

CDR3 protein: CASSQTGGNYEQYF
J gene: TRBJ2-7
V gene: TRBV7-6

CDR3 protein: CASAEGQATNEKLFF
J gene: TRBJ1-4
V gene: TRBV12-5

CDR3 protein: CASRLTTSTDTQYF
J gene: TRBJ2-3
V gene: TRBV5-1

CDR3 protein: CASNGGHEQYF
J gene: TRBJ2-7
V gene: TRBV6-5

CDR3 protein: CASSALQGYEQYF
J gene: TRBJ2-7
V gene: TRBV9

CDR3 protein: CAWILIQGNTEAFF
J gene: TRBJ1-1
V gene: TRBV30

CDR3 protein: CASSSGTSGVGRETQYF
J gene: TRBJ2-5
V gene: TRBV5-1

CDR3 protein: CASSQEFSGGSYNEQFF
J gene: TRBJ2-1
V gene: TRBV4-1

CDR3 protein: CASSLESKVGRGGYIYLEQYF
J gene: TRBJ2-7
V gene: TRBV7-8

CDR3 protein: CASGDGSFSYEQYF
J gene: TRBJ2-7
V gene: TRBV5-1

CDR3 protein: CASSFSRRGGSTNEKLFF
J gene: TRBJ1-4
V gene: TRBV27

CDR3 protein: CAWSAGQLDQPQHF
J gene: TRBJ1-5
V gene: TRBV30

CDR3 protein: CASSPTSGSAIQYF
J gene: TRBJ2-4
V gene: TRBV9

CDR3 protein: CASSLSLTRVTDTQYF
J gene: TRBJ2-3
V gene: TRBV13

CDR3 protein: CASSSVDRGKAYEQYF
J gene: TRBJ2-7
V gene: TRBV28

CDR3 protein: CASSVAGVRGLNEQFF
J gene: TRBJ2-1
V gene: TRBV9

CDR3 protein: CASSKGGGTHTEAFF
J gene: TRBJ1-1
V gene: TRBV21-1

CDR3 protein: CASSLVRDYGYTF
J gene: TRBJ1-2
V gene: TRBV11-2

CDR3 protein: CASSPLGASGQPQHF
J gene: TRBJ1-5
V gene: TRBV2

CDR3 protein: CASSSTELAGRTSYEQYF
J gene: TRBJ2-7
V gene: TRBV27

CDR3 protein: CSESRYGYTF
J gene: TRBJ1-2
V gene: TRBV20-1

CDR3 protein: CASSPIDGPSGPQHF
J gene: TRBJ1-5
V gene: TRBV28

CDR3 protein: CAWRPGVGQPQHF
J gene: TRBJ1-5
V gene: TRBV30

CDR3 protein: CASSLGQGAYEQYF
J gene: TRBJ2-7
V gene: TRBV27

CDR3 protein: CASSSRQDLLYEQYF
J gene: TRBJ2-7
V gene: TRBV28

CDR3 protein: CASSFKGVGSYEQYF
J gene: TRBJ2-7
V gene: TRBV27

CDR3 protein: CASRMGQLPNEQFF
J gene: TRBJ2-1
V gene: TRBV28

CDR3 protein: CASSVAATNYGYTF
J gene: TRBJ1-2
V gene: TRBV19

CDR3 protein: CSVELGGLANEKLFF
J gene: TRBJ1-4
V gene: TRBV29-1

CDR3 protein: CASSPEFQGTSGSHEQFF
J gene: TRBJ2-1
V gene: TRBV18

CDR3 protein: CASSRRTGSQPQHF
J gene: TRBJ1-5
V gene: TRBV5-6

CDR3 protein: CASSDRGSGDTQYF
J gene: TRBJ2-3
V gene: TRBV25-1

CDR3 protein: CASSFEQGITEAFF
J gene: TRBJ1-1
V gene: TRBV6-5

CDR3 protein: CASSPQGSTEAFF
J gene: TRBJ1-1
V gene: TRBV5-1

CDR3 protein: CASSLDPVNTEAFF
J gene: TRBJ1-1
V gene: TRBV11-2